Below are 18 T cell receptor beta chains sequenced from a single sample in a study of shared clonotypes between healthy human individuals. The data were produced by immunoSEQ multiplex PCR, yet TCRdb's version contains in-frame clones alone and is incomplete. Altogether roughly 2,300,000 clones are present, about 90% being singletons, with the ten largest covering about 0.41%. Specimen: naive CD4+ T cells from PBMCs. Documented subset: CD45RA+ positively selected. The receptor set was obtained from a man aged 18 to 30 in good health. Some clones in this sample may be carry-over from other donors' samples.

The chain links TRBV6-6 to TRBJ2-7, with D perhaps TRBD1 (5 bases). The CDR3 length is 13 residues. Germline assignment: CDR1 MNHNY and CDR2 SVGAGI (reference sequence). V lost 6 bases, J lost 4 bases, and 13 bases lay in between. The CDR3 sequence: CASRGRGAYEQYF. The DNA for the CDR3 is TGTGCCAGCAGGGGGCGTGGGGCATACGAGCAGTACTTC.

The rearrangement links TRBV28 to TRBJ2-3, with D unresolved. With 5 bases removed from V and 4 bases from J, the gap between germline ends came to 7 bases. Germline CDR1 MDHEN, CDR2 SYDVKM. The CDR3 loop spans 12 amino acids. CDR3 nucleotides: TGTGCCAGCAGTCGGCTACCAGATACGCAGTATTTT. Translation gives CASSRLPDTQYF.

V gene TRBV5-4 combines with J gene TRBJ2-3; 13 bases map to TRBD2. CDR3 length equals 16 residues. Germline lookup yields CDR1 SGHNT and CDR2 YYREEE (reference sequence). Trimming at V came to 4 bases and at J to 2 bases, leaving 4 bases not matched to a gene. DNA for the CDR3: TGTGCCAGCAGCAGACTAGCGGGAGGACCCACAGATACGCAGTATTTT. Translation gives CASSRLAGGPTDTQYF.

This chain joins TRBV6-5 and TRBJ1-2; 10 bases are a match to TRBD1. The trim removed 5 bases at V and 8 bases at J, leaving 8 bases unmatched. Germline V gives CDR1 MNHEY, CDR2 SVGAGI. The CDR3 spans 14 residues. CDR3 protein: CASSQRQGASGYTF. In DNA, the CDR3 is TGTGCCAGCAGTCAAAGACAGGGGGCATCGGGCTACACCTTC.

The CDR3 DNA sequence: TGCGCCAGCAGCCCCGGGACTAGCGGGAGTCGTCGGTACGAGCAGTACTTC. The encoded protein is CASSPGTSGSRRYEQYF. This chain connects TRBV5-1 to TRBJ2-7, with 14 bases aligning to TRBD2. The V segment lost 4 bases and the J segment 4 bases; nucleotides outside the gene matches: 10. The CDR3 has 17 amino acids. In germline, CDR1 is SGHRS, CDR2 YFSETQ. The whole variable domain, remainder taken from reference TRBV5-1 and TRBJ2-7, is KAGVTQTPRYLIKTRGQQVTLSCSPISGHRSVSWYQQTPGQGLQFLFEYFSETQRNKGNFPGRFSGRQFSNSRSEMNVSTLELGDSALYLCASSPGTSGSRRYEQYFGPGTRLTVT.

V usage is TRBV7-2 and J usage is TRBJ2-3; 7 bases align to TRBD2. The germline V gene has CDR1 SGHTA and CDR2 FQGNSA. This CDR3 region has 15 residues. Trimming at V came to 1 base and at J to 7 bases, leaving 8 bases not matched to a gene. CDR3 DNA sequence: TGTGCCAGCAGCTTAGATTGGACTAGGCCAAATACGCAGTATTTT. Translated, it gives CASSLDWTRPNTQYF. Full variable domain (missing parts from reference TRBV7-2 and TRBJ2-3): GAGVSQSPSNKVTEKGKDVELRCDPISGHTALYWYRQSLGQGLEFLIYFQGNSAPDKSGLPSDRFSAERTGGSVSTLTIQRTQQEDSAVYLCASSLDWTRPNTQYFGPGTRLTVL.

V usage is TRBV2 and J usage is TRBJ1-5, with D possibly matching TRBD1 (5 bases). Germline CDR1 SNHLY, CDR2 FYNNEI. V lost 7 bases, J lost 3 bases, and 16 bases lay in between. There are 15 residues in the CDR3. The CDR3 region is CASTGPHGANQPQHF. The CDR3, as DNA: TGTGCCAGCACCGGACCGCACGGGGCCAATCAGCCCCAGCATTTT.

This chain connects TRBV18 to TRBJ1-3; D not certain. This CDR3 region has 18 residues. CDR1 and CDR2 (germline): KGHSH, LQKENI. The V gene lost 4 bases and the J gene lost 0 bases, with 19 bases spanning the gap. CDR3 residues: CASSLMNPSPLSGNTIYF. The CDR3, as DNA: TGTGCCAGCTCACTTATGAACCCCTCCCCGCTCTCTGGAAACACCATATATTTT.

This CDR3 is CASSESGGNTIYF. The CDR3 bases are TGTGCCAGCAGCGAAAGCGGAGGAAACACCATATATTTT. The gene calls are TRBV4-2 and TRBJ1-3; D gene unclear. Trimming took off 5 bases at V and 4 bases at J, with 9 bases between the two ends. The germline gives CDR1 LGHNA, CDR2 YNFKEQ. The CDR3 runs to 13 residues.

This clone appeared a few times. The genes are TRBV19 and TRBJ2-7; D might be TRBD1 (6 bases). The CDR3 length is 14 residues. The germline gives CDR1 LNHDA, CDR2 SQIVND (reference sequence). Trimming stripped 8 bases from V and 2 bases from J, with 16 bases between. The CDR3 coding sequence is TGTGCCAGTTTGGGAATGGACAGACCCTACGAGCAGTACTTC. It encodes CASLGMDRPYEQYF.

The chain recombines TRBV10-3 with TRBJ2-7, with 8 nucleotides matching TRBD1. V dropped 8 bases and J dropped 1; count of bases not matched to a gene: 7. CDR1 ENHRY and CDR2 SYGVKD come from the germline V gene. The CDR3 loop spans 14 amino acids. CDR3 region: CAISAGTGSYEQYF. Written as DNA, the CDR3 is TGTGCCATCTCGGCCGGGACAGGATCCTACGAGCAGTACTTC.

The V and J genes are TRBV19 and TRBJ1-2, with a weak D call TRBD1 (6 bases). The CDR3 consists of 19 residues. V dropped 8 bases and J dropped 3 bases, with 31 bases sitting between them. Germline V gives CDR1 LNHDA, CDR2 SQIVND (reference sequence). CDR3 loop: CASGIDSGGQGRRDYGYTF. In DNA form, the CDR3 reads TGTGCCAGTGGGATCGACTCGGGTGGGCAGGGGCGCCGGGACTATGGCTACACCTTC. Based on the CDR3 plus reference TRBV19 and TRBJ1-2, the full variable domain is DGGITQSPKYLFRKEGQNVTLSCEQNLNHDAMYWYRQDPGQGLRLIYYSQIVNDFQKGDIAEGYSVSREKKESFPLTVTSAQKNPTAFYLCASGIDSGGQGRRDYGYTFGSGTRLTVV.

V gene TRBV5-6 combines with J gene TRBJ2-4; 10 bases agree with TRBD1. This CDR3 region has 13 residues. CDR1 and CDR2 (germline): SGHDT, YYEEEE. V gave up 3 bases and J gave up 10 bases; unmatched junction bases: 4. Here the CDR3 reads CASSWEGQGIQYF. The CDR3 nucleotides are TGTGCCAGCAGCTGGGAGGGACAGGGGATTCAGTACTTC.

Note on this clone: Additional DNA sequences in this sample encode the identical CDR3. The chain uses TRBV5-1 and TRBJ2-3; 13 bases align to TRBD2. With 0 bases clipped from V and 4 bases from J, the junction kept 2 bases outside the gene matches. Per germline, CDR1 SGHRS and CDR2 YFSETQ. CDR3 length: 16 amino acids. The CDR3 nucleotides are TGCGCCAGCAGCTTGGGACTAGCGGGAGGCGCAGATACGCAGTATTTT. Translated: CASSLGLAGGADTQYF.

This chain uses TRBV7-2 with TRBJ1-3, with 7 bases aligning to TRBD1. This CDR3 is 16 amino acids long. The J segment lost 4 bases and the V segment lost 8 bases, leaving 14 bases of the junction unmatched. Germline V lookup: CDR1 SGHTA, CDR2 FQGNSA. The CDR3 sequence: CASQRGAGGSGNTIYF. The CDR3 bases are TGTGCCAGCCAAAGGGGCGCAGGGGGTAGCGGAAACACCATATATTTT.

The gene calls are TRBV7-9 and TRBJ1-1, with D perhaps matching TRBD1 (5 bases). Trimming shortened V by 5 bases and J by 6 bases, and 13 bases separated the two germline ends. This CDR3 region has 13 residues. Germline V gene sequence: CDR1 SEHNR, CDR2 FQNEAQ (reference sequence). The CDR3 loop is CASSRNTGAEAFF. The CDR3 DNA is TGTGCCAGCAGCCGTAACACAGGAGCTGAAGCTTTCTTT.

This clone is a singleton in its sample. V and J are TRBV28 and TRBJ1-1; perhaps TRBD1 as D (5 bases). The CDR3 sequence is 13 residues long. Looked up from germline, CDR1 is MDHEN and CDR2 is SYDVKM. Trimming stripped 2 bases from V and 4 bases from J, with 8 bases between. CDR3 DNA: TGTGCCAGCAGTTTAGGAGGGACCACTGAAGCTTTCTTT. Its translation is CASSLGGTTEAFF.

The rearrangement joins TRBV6-1 to TRBJ2-2; D may be TRBD1 or TRBD2 (5 bases each). Trimming removed 0 bases at V and 4 bases at J, with 15 bases between. CDR3 size: 17 residues. Germline-derived CDR1 and CDR2 are MNHNS and SASEGT. This CDR3 is CASSEALWGRGTGELFF. The CDR3 bases are TGTGCCAGCAGTGAAGCGCTTTGGGGACGGGGCACCGGGGAGCTGTTTTTT.